The 29 T cell receptor beta chains listed next were all sequenced from one sample in a study of OX40 agonist ivuxolimab in advanced cancers. Only in-frame clones appear in the TCRdb table, and some are missing; sequencing was by immunoSEQ multiplex PCR. The sample yields 60,000 to 90,000 clones, about nine tenths seen once. The sequences come from CD4+ or CD8+ T cells sorted from blood, collected in a trial of the OX40 agonist ivuxolimab. The receptors here all came from an adult with an advanced solid tumor such as melanoma, head and neck, liver or kidney cancer.

The chain uses TRBV10-2 and TRBJ2-3; 14 nucleotides line up with TRBD2. The ends lost 3 bases at V and 5 bases at J; junction bases unmatched: 4. CDR3 size: 16 residues. Germline-derived CDR1 and CDR2 are WSHSY and SAAADI. This CDR3 reads CASSDPGLAGVDTQYF. In DNA form, the CDR3 reads TGCGCCAGCAGTGACCCGGGACTAGCGGGGGTAGATACGCAGTATTTT.

This clone was observed a single time. The rearrangement uses TRBV5-5 and TRBJ1-1; tentative D call: TRBD1 (5 bases). CDR1 and CDR2 (germline): SGHKS, YYEKEE (reference sequence). Trimming cost V 4 bases and J 1 base, with 11 bases left between them. The CDR3 has 14 residues. For the CDR3, the DNA is TGTGCCAGCAGCAGTGCGGGACGGAACACTGAAGCTTTCTTT. Amino acid sequence: CASSSAGRNTEAFF.

This chain links TRBV7-9 with TRBJ2-3, with D tentatively TRBD1 or TRBD2 (5 bases each). V dropped 7 bases and J dropped 6 bases, with 20 bases sitting between them. CDR3 size: 15 residues. Germline CDR1 is SEHNR and CDR2 is FQNEAQ (reference sequence). The CDR3 loop is CASTVGLGEGDTQYF. CDR3 DNA sequence: TGTGCCAGCACCGTGGGATTGGGGGAAGGGGATACGCAGTATTTT.

This clone was found once. The V gene is TRBV7-2, the J gene TRBJ2-4; 7 nucleotides line up with TRBD2. CDR3 size: 17 residues. V lost 2 bases, J lost 0 bases, and 7 bases stayed unmatched. The germline V gene has CDR1 SGHTA and CDR2 FQGNSA. DNA for the CDR3: TGTGCCAGCAGCTTAAGGGCCAGCGGGGTAGCCAAAAACATTCAGTACTTC. This translates into CASSLRASGVAKNIQYF.

The chain combines TRBV7-9 with TRBJ2-1, with 7 bases fitting TRBD2. From germline, CDR1 is SEHNR and CDR2 FQNEAQ (reference sequence). The ends lost 0 bases at V and 6 bases at J; junction bases unmatched: 8. CDR3 length equals 16 residues. The CDR3 protein is CASSLAGASGRNEQFF. The CDR3 coding sequence is TGTGCCAGCAGCTTAGCTGGCGCTAGCGGCCGCAATGAGCAGTTCTTC.

Only one count was recorded for this clone. This chain connects TRBV5-4 to TRBJ1-3; no reliable D call. V lost 0 bases and J 2 bases, leaving 6 bases between the germline ends. CDR3 length: 14 amino acids. Germline CDR1 and CDR2: SGHNT and YYREEE (reference sequence). The CDR3 is CASSLAGAGNTIYF. The DNA for the CDR3 is TGTGCCAGCAGCTTGGCGGGTGCTGGAAACACCATATATTTT.

The rearrangement links TRBV5-1 to TRBJ1-2, with a tentative D call TRBD1 (5 bases). Trimming left V 2 bases short and J 6 bases short, with 8 bases between. The germline CDR1 and CDR2 sequences are SGHRS and YFSETQ. This CDR3 has 12 residues. Here the CDR3 DNA reads TGCGCCAGCAGCTTCAAAGGGGATGGCTACACCTTC. This codes for CASSFKGDGYTF.

The chain joins TRBV10-2 to TRBJ1-3; 7 nucleotides match TRBD1. In germline, CDR1 is WSHSY, CDR2 SAAADI. J was trimmed by 4 bases and V by 9 bases; bases with no gene match: 15. The CDR3 sequence is 16 residues long. Written as DNA, the CDR3 is TGCGCCAGAGGACAGGCGATCTTCTCGGGAGGAAACACCATATATTTT. Translating gives CARGQAIFSGGNTIYF.

The chain couples TRBV10-3 to TRBJ1-1, with a tentative D call TRBD1 (5 bases). Trimming pared 0 bases from V and 2 bases from J, leaving 7 bases between. Germline CDR1 reads ENHRY; CDR2 reads SYGVKD. The CDR3 spans 14 residues. In DNA form, the CDR3 reads TGTGCCATCAGTGAGTCGTGGGGCAACACTGAAGCTTTCTTT. Its protein is CAISESWGNTEAFF.

V is TRBV5-5 and J is TRBJ2-7, with D perhaps matching TRBD2 (6 bases). Trimming cost V 7 bases and J 7 bases, with 9 bases left between them. The CDR3 contains 10 residues. Germline loops: CDR1 SGHKS, CDR2 YYEKEE (reference sequence). Written as DNA, the CDR3 is TGTGCCAGCGTGGCGGGGGAGCAGTACTTC. Translated, it gives CASVAGEQYF.

The chain couples TRBV19 to TRBJ1-6; TRBD1 agrees at 8 bases. The germline CDR1 and CDR2 sequences are LNHDA and SQIVND (reference sequence). Trimming took 1 base from V and 10 from J; bases not matched to a gene: 6. This CDR3 has 15 amino acids. The CDR3 region is CASSIAAGGLSPLHF. In DNA, the CDR3 is TGTGCCAGTAGTATAGCTGCAGGGGGCTTGTCACCCCTCCACTTT.

The J gene is TRBJ2-1, the V gene TRBV11-3; TRBD2 aligns across 7 bases. Germline-derived CDR1 and CDR2 are SGHNT and YENEEA. The CDR3 covers 16 residues. With 4 bases clipped from V and 5 bases from J, the junction kept 11 bases outside the gene matches. The CDR3 bases are TGTGCCAGCAGCTCTTTGGGGGGGAGTAGGGACAATGAGCAGTTCTTC. Translated: CASSSLGGSRDNEQFF.

The chain has TRBV28 and TRBJ1-5; a possible D gene is TRBD1 (5 bases). The germline V gene has CDR1 MDHEN and CDR2 SYDVKM. The CDR3 loop spans 14 amino acids. The V gene lost 8 bases and the J gene lost 5 bases, with 16 bases spanning the gap. For the CDR3, the DNA is TGTGCCAGCCGTATGAGGGAAGGGGATCAGCCCCAGCATTTT. Its translation is CASRMREGDQPQHF.

V and J are TRBV28 and TRBJ1-1; tentative D call: TRBD1 (6 bases). In germline, CDR1 is MDHEN, CDR2 SYDVKM. V was trimmed by 5 bases and J by 2 bases, leaving 12 bases between them. The CDR3 covers 14 residues. The CDR3: CASSPTGRNTEAFF. The CDR3 DNA follows: TGTGCCAGCAGTCCGACAGGACGAAACACTGAAGCTTTCTTT.

This chain connects TRBV30 to TRBJ1-4; D not resolved. V was cut by 4 bases and J by 6 bases, with 9 bases left in between. Germline V CDR1 and CDR2: GTSNPN, SVGIG (reference sequence). This CDR3 has 12 amino acids. As DNA, the CDR3 is TGTGCCTGGACCTCCGGAGATGAAAAACTGTTTTTT. Protein product: CAWTSGDEKLFF.

The chain carries TRBV6-1 and TRBJ2-7; D is perhaps TRBD1 (6 bases). This CDR3 is 15 amino acids long. V was pared by 7 bases and J by 3 bases, with 19 bases between. Germline V lookup: CDR1 MNHNS, CDR2 SASEGT. The DNA of the CDR3 is TGTGCCAGCACCCCCCGGGACATCGACCGCTACGAGCAGTACTTC. Protein product: CASTPRDIDRYEQYF.

The V gene is TRBV7-2, the J gene TRBJ2-7, with TRBD1 identical over 7 bases. V shed 4 bases and J 3 bases; nucleotides not matched to a gene: 6. CDR3 length equals 14 residues. Germline-derived CDR1 and CDR2 are SGHTA and FQGNSA. DNA of the CDR3: TGTGCCAGCAGCTCGGCCGGGACAGTCTACGAGCAGTACTTC. Residues: CASSSAGTVYEQYF. Full variable domain (remainder filled in from reference TRBV7-2 and TRBJ2-7): GAGVSQSPSNKVTEKGKDVELRCDPISGHTALYWYRQSLGQGLEFLIYFQGNSAPDKSGLPSDRFSAERTGGSVSTLTIQRTQQEDSAVYLCASSSAGTVYEQYFGPGTRLTVT.

V usage is TRBV6-4 and J usage is TRBJ1-5, with D uncertain. Trimming removed 6 bases at V and 9 bases at J, with 9 bases between. The CDR3 length is 11 residues. Germline values: CDR1 MRHNA, CDR2 SNTAGT. This chain's CDR3 is CASSLRGPQHF. CDR3 sequence (DNA): TGTGCCAGCAGCCTCCGGGGGCCCCAGCATTTT.

The chain recombines TRBV4-2 with TRBJ1-2, with D uncertain. This CDR3 has 19 residues. Germline-derived CDR1 and CDR2 are LGHNA and YNFKEQ. Between the trimmed V and J ends, which lost 0 bases and 1 base, there was a span of 21 bases. Written as DNA, the CDR3 is TGTGCCAGCAGCCAAGATCCTATTCCTATAGTGCCCCTTAACTATGGCTACACCTTC. Translation gives CASSQDPIPIVPLNYGYTF.

V gene TRBV6-5 combines with J gene TRBJ2-1, with D perhaps given as TRBD1 or TRBD2 (6 bases each). CDR3 length equals 15 residues. Trimming removed 6 bases from V and 1 base from J, with 13 bases in between. The germline CDR1 and CDR2 sequences are MNHEY and SVGAGI. The CDR3 spells CASRPVGGSYNEQFF. CDR3 coding DNA: TGTGCCAGCAGACCCGTAGGGGGGTCCTACAATGAGCAGTTCTTC.

The genes are TRBV6-6 and TRBJ2-2; TRBD1 is a possible D gene (6 bases). This CDR3 contains 15 residues. V lost 4 bases to trimming and J lost 1 base, with 10 bases between them. Germline V gene lookup returns CDR1 MNHNY and CDR2 SVGAGI (reference sequence). CDR3: CASSFLQGNTGELFF. DNA of the CDR3: TGTGCCAGCAGTTTTCTACAGGGGAACACCGGGGAGCTGTTTTTT.

The chain couples TRBV15 to TRBJ2-2; D is tentatively TRBD1 or TRBD2 (5 bases each). Per germline, CDR1 LNHNV and CDR2 YYDKDF (reference sequence). V was shortened by 0 bases and J by 3 bases, with 14 bases between the two germline ends. The CDR3 consists of 17 residues. CDR3 sequence (DNA): TGTGCCACCAGCAGAGATTTCGAGGGGCAGGACACCGGGGAGCTGTTTTTT. Translated: CATSRDFEGQDTGELFF.

The V call is TRBV7-6, the J call TRBJ2-5; weak D call: TRBD1 (5 bases). V was shortened by 5 bases and J by 3 bases, with 10 bases between the two germline ends. CDR3 length equals 13 residues. The V gene's germline CDR1 is SGHVS and CDR2 FNYEAQ. The CDR3 loop is CASSLRQKETQYF. CDR3 DNA: TGTGCCAGCAGCCTCCGACAGAAAGAGACCCAGTACTTC.

This chain uses TRBV9 with TRBJ2-3; D gene ambiguous. V lost 0 bases, J lost 2 bases, and 7 bases lay in between. This CDR3 is 14 amino acids long. The germline gives CDR1 SGDLS, CDR2 YYNGEE. The CDR3 loop reads CASSVGLTTDTQYF. In DNA, the CDR3 is TGTGCCAGCAGCGTAGGGCTAACCACAGATACGCAGTATTTT.

The chain is built from TRBV18 and TRBJ2-1, with D maybe TRBD2 (5 bases). Germline V gives CDR1 KGHSH, CDR2 LQKENI. CDR3 length equals 13 residues. V lost 4 bases and J 5 bases, leaving 9 bases between the germline ends. The CDR3 protein is CASSLGRDNEQFF. The DNA for the CDR3 is TGTGCCAGCTCACTCGGGCGGGACAATGAGCAGTTCTTC. Looking up the rest from reference TRBV18 and TRBJ2-1 gives the full variable domain: NAGVMQNPRHLVRRRGQEARLRCSPMKGHSHVYWYRQLPEEGLKFMVYLQKENIIDESGMPKERFSAEFPKEGPSILRIQQVVRGDSAAYFCASSLGRDNEQFFGPGTRLTVL.

This clone has only a few counts. The V and J genes are TRBV7-2 and TRBJ2-1; 11 bases fit TRBD2. The CDR3 spans 15 residues. The ends lost 5 bases at V and 2 bases at J; junction bases unmatched: 2. CDR1 is SGHTA, CDR2 FQGNSA, per germline. The CDR3 sequence: CASSASGRPYNEQFF. The CDR3 DNA sequence: TGTGCCAGCAGCGCTAGCGGGAGGCCCTACAATGAGCAGTTCTTC. Complete variable domain (other parts from reference TRBV7-2 and TRBJ2-1): GAGVSQSPSNKVTEKGKDVELRCDPISGHTALYWYRQSLGQGLEFLIYFQGNSAPDKSGLPSDRFSAERTGGSVSTLTIQRTQQEDSAVYLCASSASGRPYNEQFFGPGTRLTVL.

As concerns this clone: A much larger clone lies one base from this, so it may be a read error. This chain uses TRBV27 with TRBJ1-2; D unresolved. The germline V gene encodes CDR1 MNHEY and CDR2 SMNVEV (reference sequence). Trimming stripped 3 bases from V and 6 bases from J, with 17 bases between. The CDR3 runs to 15 residues. In DNA, the CDR3 is TGTGCCAGCAGTTTGGAGGACGGGGAGAAAGATGGCTACACCTTC. It codes for CASSLEDGEKDGYTF.

The genes are TRBV18 and TRBJ1-1; D is ambiguous. Germline-derived CDR1 and CDR2 are KGHSH and LQKENI. The germline V and J ends were trimmed by 4 bases and 3 bases, with 15 bases remaining between them. The CDR3 is 15 amino acids. The CDR3 here is CASSRTGVGDTEAFF. The CDR3 region has the DNA TGTGCCAGCTCACGTACTGGGGTGGGTGACACTGAAGCTTTCTTT.

V and J are TRBV18 and TRBJ2-5, with 10 bases identical to TRBD1. The end of the DNA fits TRBJ2-7 better, so the J call may be wrong. This CDR3 has 14 residues. Germline CDR1 is KGHSH and CDR2 is LQKENI. CDR3 bases: TGTGCCAGCTCACGGGACAGGGGAACCTACGAGCAGTACTTC. Translated, it gives CASSRDRGTYEQYF.